The rows below give T cell receptor beta chains drawn from one sample of a study of PD-L1 blockade in urothelial cancer. Here immunoSEQ multiplex PCR was the method, and the copy in TCRdb shows in-frame clones only, minus some. This sample has 60,000 to 70,000 clones, with 80% to 90% found just once. This material consisted of PBMCs, taken around atezolizumab (anti-PD-L1) treatment. All receptors come from a man between 65 and 85 years old with urothelial cancer. The CDR3 runs from the conserved cysteine through the conserved F or W. The D gene is left open where the match is weak. Size values are once, few and many counts, or a class for expanded clones, and some rows have none.

d_call j_call v_call clone_size cdr3_aa cdr3_nt
NA TRBJ1-4 TRBV11-3 NA CASSLSRVGEKLFF TGTGCCAGCAGCTTATCCAGGGTGGGTGAAAAACTGTTTTTT
NA TRBJ1-1 TRBV4-1 NA CAVGSMRVVRDTEAFF TGCGCCGTCGGGTCCATGAGGGTCGTCCGAGACACTGAAGCTTTCTTT
TRBD1 TRBJ2-7 TRBV6-6 NA CASTATPGQGVNEQYF TGTGCCAGCACCGCTACTCCCGGACAGGGAGTCAACGAGCAGTACTTC
TRBD1 TRBJ2-7 TRBV28 NA CASSPPGGVHEQYF TGTGCCAGCAGTCCCCCAGGGGGAGTCCACGAGCAGTACTTC
TRBD2 TRBJ2-1 TRBV19 NA CASSISLGLAGLPGNEQFF TGTGCCAGTAGTATTTCCCTAGGACTAGCGGGCTTGCCAGGGAATGAGCAGTTCTTC
TRBD1 TRBJ2-5 TRBV7-8 once CASSPEWDSITQYF TGTGCCAGCAGCCCGGAGTGGGACAGTATTACCCAGTACTTC
TRBD1 TRBJ2-2 TRBV11-3 many CASSLEAWGQGDGELFF TGTGCCAGCAGCTTAGAAGCATGGGGACAGGGGGACGGGGAGCTGTTTTTT
NA TRBJ2-6 TRBV7-2 NA CASSARVRRTAGANVLTF TGTGCCAGCAGCGCCCGGGTACGGCGAACGGCTGGGGCCAACGTCCTGACTTTC
TRBD2 TRBJ2-1 TRBV5-1 NA CASSREGSSYNEQFF TGCGCCAGCAGCCGGGAGGGGAGCTCCTACAATGAGCAGTTCTTC
NA TRBJ1-1 TRBV10-3 NA CAISEPPVRGTEAFF TGTGCCATCAGTGAGCCCCCCGTGAGGGGGACTGAAGCTTTCTTT
TRBD2 TRBJ2-3 TRBV7-2 NA CASSLFRGGLGDTQYF TGTGCCAGCAGCTTATTCCGGGGGGGGCTAGGAGATACGCAGTATTTT
NA TRBJ2-7 TRBV5-5 NA CASSLGAGAGEQYF TGTGCCAGCAGCTTGGGGGCAGGGGCGGGCGAGCAGTACTTC
TRBD1 TRBJ2-1 TRBV19 few CASSGGQGVTNEQFF TGTGCCAGTAGTGGGGGACAGGGGGTAACCAATGAGCAGTTCTTC
NA TRBJ1-2 TRBV4-1 once CASSRDYTNYGYTF TGCGCCAGCAGCCGAGATTACACTAACTATGGCTACACCTTC
NA TRBJ1-1 TRBV5-1 NA CASSFGGTEAFF TGCGCCAGCAGCTTCGGGGGTACTGAAGCTTTCTTT
TRBD1 TRBJ2-7 TRBV4-1 NA CASSHGDSTYEQYF TGCGCCAGCAGCCACGGGGACAGCACCTACGAGCAGTACTTC
TRBD1 TRBJ1-5 TRBV4-1 NA CASSQEGTGYQPQHF TGCGCCAGCAGCCAAGAGGGGACAGGGTATCAGCCCCAGCATTTT
TRBD1 TRBJ1-4 TRBV15 NA CATSRDLAFRGIGLQGVGEKLFF TGTGCCACCAGCAGAGATCTAGCTTTCCGGGGAATTGGACTTCAGGGGGTTGGTGAAAAACTGTTTTTT
TRBD1 TRBJ2-7 TRBV7-3 NA CASSFGTATEQYF TGTGCCAGCAGCTTCGGGACAGCCACCGAGCAGTACTTC
NA TRBJ2-1 TRBV9 few CASSVAANRYNEQFF TGTGCCAGCAGCGTAGCCGCTAACAGGTACAATGAGCAGTTCTTC
TRBD2 TRBJ2-3 TRBV6-5 few CASTGGRVDTQYF TGTGCCAGCACAGGCGGGAGGGTCGATACGCAGTATTTT
TRBD2 TRBJ2-1 TRBV5-5 NA CASSATSGRLNEQFF TGTGCCAGCAGCGCGACTAGCGGGAGGTTAAATGAGCAGTTCTTC
TRBD2 TRBJ2-3 TRBV9 NA CASSPRLAGGQDTQYF TGTGCCAGCAGCCCTCGACTAGCGGGAGGTCAAGATACGCAGTATTTT
TRBD2 TRBJ2-2 TRBV5-4 once CASLLADSGELFF TGTGCCAGCCTACTAGCGGATTCCGGGGAGCTGTTTTTT
NA TRBJ1-5 TRBV12-5 NA CASGLSISGRQPQHF TGTGCTAGTGGTTTGTCCATTAGCGGTCGTCAGCCCCAGCATTTT
NA TRBJ1-3 TRBV9 NA CASSVDGTSGNTIYF TGTGCCAGCAGCGTTGACGGGACTTCTGGAAACACCATATATTTT
TRBD1 TRBJ1-2 TRBV9 once CASSGGQGALGYTF TGTGCCAGCAGCGGAGGACAGGGGGCATTGGGCTACACCTTC
NA TRBJ1-2 TRBV28 NA CASSSKTRGYTF TGTGCCAGCAGTTCCAAGACTCGTGGCTACACCTTC
TRBD1 TRBJ2-5 TRBV6-6 NA CASGSRDRGPETQYF TGTGCCAGCGGGAGCCGGGACAGGGGGCCGGAGACCCAGTACTTC
NA TRBJ1-2 TRBV9 NA CASSVSPDTNYGYTF TGTGCCAGCAGCGTATCTCCAGATACTAACTATGGCTACACCTTC
TRBD2 TRBJ2-3 TRBV19 once CASSTSGITDTQYF TGTGCCAGTAGTACTAGCGGAATCACAGATACGCAGTATTTT
TRBD1 TRBJ2-7 TRBV15 NA CATSSQGAREQYF TGTGCCACCAGCAGTCAGGGGGCGCGGGAGCAGTACTTC
TRBD1 TRBJ1-2 TRBV7-2 NA CASSPTGGNYGYTF TGTGCCAGCAGCCCTACAGGGGGCAACTATGGCTACACCTTC
NA TRBJ2-7 TRBV9 NA CASSPRLSPYEQYF TGTGCCAGCAGCCCCCGACTGTCCCCCTACGAGCAGTACTTC
NA TRBJ1-1 TRBV7-9 NA CASSPRAGMNTEAFF TGTGCCAGCAGCCCGAGGGCGGGTATGAACACTGAAGCTTTCTTT
NA TRBJ1-2 TRBV29-1 NA CSVEAGGPNYGYTF TGCAGCGTTGAAGCAGGAGGTCCTAACTATGGCTATACCTTC
NA TRBJ2-7 TRBV5-1 NA CASSLPGTVYEQYF TGCGCCAGCAGCTTGCCCGGGACTGTCTACGAGCAGTACTTC
NA TRBJ1-2 TRBV28 NA CASSYGQNYGYTF TGTGCCAGCAGTTATGGACAGAACTATGGCTACACCTTC
NA TRBJ2-3 TRBV9 NA CASSVGPSGFTDTQYF TGTGCCAGCAGCGTAGGCCCATCGGGGTTCACAGATACGCAGTATTTT
NA TRBJ1-5 TRBV11-3 NA CASSPTGVDQPQHF TGTGCCAGCAGCCCCACGGGGGTAGATCAGCCCCAGCATTTT
NA TRBJ2-2 TRBV11-2 once CASSFVQGTGELFF TGTGCCAGCAGCTTCGTACAGGGTACCGGGGAGCTGTTTTTT
NA TRBJ2-2 TRBV6-4 NA CASSEQSNTGELFF TGTGCCAGCAGTGAACAGTCGAACACCGGGGAGCTGTTTTTT
NA TRBJ1-5 TRBV2 NA CASRVGTGGEPQHF TGTGCCAGCAGAGTAGGGACCGGAGGGGAGCCCCAGCATTTT
TRBD2 TRBJ2-1 TRBV10-3 NA CAITSGLAEAVEQFF TGTGCCATCACCTCCGGACTAGCGGAGGCGGTTGAGCAGTTCTTC
NA TRBJ2-5 TRBV6-1 few CASSVRGETQYF TGTGCCAGCAGTGTTAGGGGAGAGACCCAGTACTTC
TRBD1 TRBJ1-1 TRBV10-3 NA CAITTDRGTEAFF TGTGCCATCACTACAGACAGGGGCACTGAAGCTTTCTTT
NA TRBJ1-4 TRBV5-1 NA CASSFGGATNEKLFF TGCGCCAGCAGCTTTGGCGGAGCAACTAATGAAAAACTGTTTTTT
NA TRBJ2-2 TRBV28 NA CASSFYGELFF TGTGCCAGCAGTTTCTACGGGGAGCTGTTTTTT
NA TRBJ2-3 TRBV5-4 NA CAARGSLPTDTQYF TGTGCCGCCAGGGGCTCCCTACCCACAGATACGCAGTATTTT
NA TRBJ1-1 TRBV11-3 NA CASSFPLEEAFF TGTGCCAGCAGCTTTCCATTAGAAGAAGCTTTCTTT
TRBD1 TRBJ2-3 TRBV28 NA CASSASGDRARDTQYF TGTGCCAGCAGTGCCTCTGGGGACAGGGCGAGAGATACGCAGTATTTT
TRBD1 TRBJ2-7 TRBV11-1 NA CASRDREGEQYF TGTGCCAGCCGGGACAGGGAAGGCGAGCAGTACTTC
TRBD2 TRBJ2-1 TRBV28 NA CASRNEAGYYNEQFF TGTGCCAGCAGGAATGAAGCGGGGTACTACAATGAGCAGTTCTTC
TRBD1 TRBJ2-5 TRBV11-2 NA CASSLVGRGTGETQYF TGTGCCAGCAGCTTAGTGGGCCGGGGGACAGGAGAGACCCAGTACTTC
TRBD2 TRBJ2-5 TRBV7-7 NA CASSLEREAGETQYF TGTGCCAGCAGCTTAGAACGGGAGGCTGGAGAGACCCAGTACTTC
NA TRBJ2-5 TRBV6-6 once CASSSVAEQETQYF TGTGCCAGCAGTTCTGTAGCGGAACAAGAGACCCAGTACTTC
TRBD1 TRBJ2-7 TRBV6-5 NA CASSSGTGLYEQYF TGTGCCAGCAGTTCCGGGACAGGCCTATACGAGCAGTACTTC
TRBD2 TRBJ2-1 TRBV28 NA CASQAGPSYNEQFF TGTGCCAGCCAAGCGGGGCCATCCTACAATGAGCAGTTCTTC
TRBD1 TRBJ1-3 TRBV4-3 once CASSRDRGGTIYF TGCGCCAGCAGCCGAGACAGGGGTGGGACCATATATTTT